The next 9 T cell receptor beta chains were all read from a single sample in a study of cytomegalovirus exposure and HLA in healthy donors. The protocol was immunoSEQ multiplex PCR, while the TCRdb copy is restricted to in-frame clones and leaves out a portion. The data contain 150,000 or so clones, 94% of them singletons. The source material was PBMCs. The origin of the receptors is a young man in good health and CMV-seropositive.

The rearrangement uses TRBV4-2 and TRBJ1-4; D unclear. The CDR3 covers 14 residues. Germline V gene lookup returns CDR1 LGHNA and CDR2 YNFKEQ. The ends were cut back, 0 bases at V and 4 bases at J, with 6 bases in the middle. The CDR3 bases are TGTGCCAGCAGCCAAGAAGCCTATAATGAAAAACTGTTTTTT. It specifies CASSQEAYNEKLFF.

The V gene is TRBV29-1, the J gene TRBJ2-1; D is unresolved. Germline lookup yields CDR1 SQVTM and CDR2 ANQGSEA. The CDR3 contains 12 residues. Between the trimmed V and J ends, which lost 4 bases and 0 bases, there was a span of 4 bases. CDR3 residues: CSVVSSYNEQFF. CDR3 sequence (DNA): TGCAGCGTTGTTAGCTCCTACAATGAGCAGTTCTTC.

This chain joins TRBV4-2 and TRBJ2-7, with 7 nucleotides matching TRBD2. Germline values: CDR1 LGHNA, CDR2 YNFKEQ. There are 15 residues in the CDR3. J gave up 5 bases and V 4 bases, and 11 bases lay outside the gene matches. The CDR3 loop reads CASSPRAAGRDEQYF. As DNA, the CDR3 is TGTGCCAGCAGCCCTCGGGCAGCGGGACGCGACGAGCAGTACTTC.

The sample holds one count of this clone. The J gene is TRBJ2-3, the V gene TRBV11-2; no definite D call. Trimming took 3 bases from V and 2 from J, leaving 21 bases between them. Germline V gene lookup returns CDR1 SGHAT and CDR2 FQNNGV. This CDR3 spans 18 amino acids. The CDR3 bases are TGTGCCAGCAGCTTTTGGCCAGGTTCACTTACTTACACAGATACGCAGTATTTT. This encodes CASSFWPGSLTYTDTQYF.

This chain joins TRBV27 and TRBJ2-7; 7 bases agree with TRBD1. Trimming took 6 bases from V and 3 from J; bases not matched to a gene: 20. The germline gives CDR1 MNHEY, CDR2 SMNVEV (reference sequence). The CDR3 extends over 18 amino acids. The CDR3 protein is CASSPSHAETGFYYEQYF. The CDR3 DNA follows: TGTGCCAGCAGCCCCAGTCATGCGGAGACAGGGTTTTACTACGAGCAGTACTTC.

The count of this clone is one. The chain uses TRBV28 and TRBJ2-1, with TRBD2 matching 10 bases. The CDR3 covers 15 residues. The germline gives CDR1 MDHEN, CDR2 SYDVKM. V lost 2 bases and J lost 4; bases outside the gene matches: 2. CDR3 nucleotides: TGTGCCAGCAGTTTAGCTAGCGGGGGTTACAATGAGCAGTTCTTC. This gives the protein CASSLASGGYNEQFF.

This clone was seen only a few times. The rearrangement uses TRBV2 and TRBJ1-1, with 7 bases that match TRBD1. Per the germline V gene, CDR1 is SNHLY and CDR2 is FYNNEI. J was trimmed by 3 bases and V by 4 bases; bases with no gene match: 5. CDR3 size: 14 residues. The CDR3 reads CASSVYQGDTEAFF. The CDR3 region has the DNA TGTGCCAGCAGTGTTTATCAGGGGGACACTGAAGCTTTCTTT.

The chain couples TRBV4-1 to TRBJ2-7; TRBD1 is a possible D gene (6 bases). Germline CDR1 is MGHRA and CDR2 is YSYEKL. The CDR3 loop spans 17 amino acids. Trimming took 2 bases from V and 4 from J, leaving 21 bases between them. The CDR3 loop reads CASSQRGVQGGKYEQYF. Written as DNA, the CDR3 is TGCGCCAGCAGCCAAAGAGGAGTACAGGGTGGGAAATACGAGCAGTACTTC.

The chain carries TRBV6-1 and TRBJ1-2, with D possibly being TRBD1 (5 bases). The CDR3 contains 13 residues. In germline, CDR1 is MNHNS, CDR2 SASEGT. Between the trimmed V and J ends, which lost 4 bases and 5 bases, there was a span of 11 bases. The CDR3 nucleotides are TGTGCCAGCAGTGGGGACTTCGGGTATGGCTACACCTTC. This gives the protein CASSGDFGYGYTF.